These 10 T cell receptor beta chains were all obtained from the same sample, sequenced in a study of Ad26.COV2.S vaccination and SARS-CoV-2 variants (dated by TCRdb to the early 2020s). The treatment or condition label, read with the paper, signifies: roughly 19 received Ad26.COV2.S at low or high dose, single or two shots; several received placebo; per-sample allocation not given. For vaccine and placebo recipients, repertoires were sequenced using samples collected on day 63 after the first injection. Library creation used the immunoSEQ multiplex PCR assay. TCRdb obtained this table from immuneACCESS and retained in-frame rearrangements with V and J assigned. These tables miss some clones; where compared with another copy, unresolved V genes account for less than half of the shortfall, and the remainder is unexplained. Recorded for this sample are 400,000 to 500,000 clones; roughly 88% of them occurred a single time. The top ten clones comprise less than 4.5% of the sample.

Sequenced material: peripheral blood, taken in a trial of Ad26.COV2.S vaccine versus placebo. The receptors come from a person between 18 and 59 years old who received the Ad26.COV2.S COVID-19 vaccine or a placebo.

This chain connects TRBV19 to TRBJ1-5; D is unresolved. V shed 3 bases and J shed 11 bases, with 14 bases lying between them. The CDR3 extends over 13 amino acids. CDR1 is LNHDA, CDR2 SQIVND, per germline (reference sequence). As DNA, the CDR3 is TGTGCCAGTAGTATGACGGAGGTTTGGGCCCAGCATTTT. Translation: CASSMTEVWAQHF.

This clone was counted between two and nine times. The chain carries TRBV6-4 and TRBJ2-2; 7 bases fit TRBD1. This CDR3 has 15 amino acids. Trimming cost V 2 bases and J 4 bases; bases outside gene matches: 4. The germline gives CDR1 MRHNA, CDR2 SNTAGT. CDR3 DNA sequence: TGTGCCAGCAGTGACCGATCAGGGGGCACCGGGGAGCTGTTTTTT. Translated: CASSDRSGGTGELFF.

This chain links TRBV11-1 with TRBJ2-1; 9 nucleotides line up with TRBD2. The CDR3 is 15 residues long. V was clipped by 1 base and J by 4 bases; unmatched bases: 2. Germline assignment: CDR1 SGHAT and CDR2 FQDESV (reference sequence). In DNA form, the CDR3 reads TGTGCCAGCAGCTTAGGACTAGCGGTGTACAATGAGCAGTTCTTC. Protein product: CASSLGLAVYNEQFF.

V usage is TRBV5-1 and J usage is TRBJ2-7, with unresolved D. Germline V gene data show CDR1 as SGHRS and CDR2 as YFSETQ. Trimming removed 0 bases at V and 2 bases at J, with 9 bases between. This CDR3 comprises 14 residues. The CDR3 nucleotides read TGCGCCAGCAGCTTGGAGTTGGCCGCCTACGAGCAGTACTTC. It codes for CASSLELAAYEQYF.

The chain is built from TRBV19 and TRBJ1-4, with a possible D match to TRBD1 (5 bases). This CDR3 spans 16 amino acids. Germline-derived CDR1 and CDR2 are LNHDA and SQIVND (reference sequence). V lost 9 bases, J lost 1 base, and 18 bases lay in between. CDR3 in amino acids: CASSLWGQGTNEKLFF. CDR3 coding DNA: TGTGCCAGCAGCCTTTGGGGTCAGGGAACTAATGAAAAACTGTTTTTT.

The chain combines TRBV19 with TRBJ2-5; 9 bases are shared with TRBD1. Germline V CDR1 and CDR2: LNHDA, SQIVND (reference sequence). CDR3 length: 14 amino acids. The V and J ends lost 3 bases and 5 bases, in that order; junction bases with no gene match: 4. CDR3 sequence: CASSMVTGGETQYF. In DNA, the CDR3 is TGTGCCAGTAGTATGGTGACAGGGGGGGAGACCCAGTACTTC.

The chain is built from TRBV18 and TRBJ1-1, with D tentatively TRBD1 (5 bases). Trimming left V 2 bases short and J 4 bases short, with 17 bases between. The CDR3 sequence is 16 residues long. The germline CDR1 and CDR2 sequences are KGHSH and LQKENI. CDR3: CASSPWPWGKGTEAFF. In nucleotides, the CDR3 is TGTGCCAGCTCACCATGGCCTTGGGGGAAGGGCACTGAAGCTTTCTTT.

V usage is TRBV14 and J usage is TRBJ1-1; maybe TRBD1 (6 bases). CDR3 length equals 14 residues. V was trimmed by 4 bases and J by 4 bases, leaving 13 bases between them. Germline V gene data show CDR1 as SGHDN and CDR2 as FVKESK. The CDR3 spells CASSRIQGGTEAFF. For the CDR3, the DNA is TGTGCCAGCAGCCGCATACAGGGAGGCACTGAAGCTTTCTTT. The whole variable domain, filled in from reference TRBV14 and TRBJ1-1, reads EAGVTQFPSHSVIEKGQTVTLRCDPISGHDNLYWYRRVMGKEIKFLLHFVKESKQDESGMPNNRFLAERTGGTYSTLKVQPAELEDSGVYFCASSRIQGGTEAFFGQGTRLTVV.

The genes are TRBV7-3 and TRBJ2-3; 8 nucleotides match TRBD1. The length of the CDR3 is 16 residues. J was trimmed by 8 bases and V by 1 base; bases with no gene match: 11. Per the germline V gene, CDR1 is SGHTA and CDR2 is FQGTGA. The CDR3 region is CASSLRGTGQEGTQYF. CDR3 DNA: TGTGCCAGCAGCTTAAGAGGGACAGGCCAGGAAGGTACGCAGTATTTT.

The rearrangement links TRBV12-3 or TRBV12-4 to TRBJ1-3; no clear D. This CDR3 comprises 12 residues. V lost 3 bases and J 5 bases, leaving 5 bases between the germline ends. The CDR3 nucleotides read TGTGCCAGCAGTTTGAACCGAAACACCATATATTTT. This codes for CASSLNRNTIYF.